This T cell receptor beta chain was profiled in a study of T-cell memory formation after mild COVID-19. The germline gives CDR1 SEHNR, CDR2 FQNEAQ (reference sequence). V was cut by 3 bases and J by 5 bases, with 12 bases left in between. The CDR3 runs to 14 residues. TCRdb ran MiXCR on the 5' RACE reads and lists one entry per CDR3 protein. This sample has a few hundred thousand distinct CDR3 sequences; 15% to 20% occur once, and the top ten carry approximately 23%. The TCR was taken from a man between 18 and 35 years old who had mild COVID-19 (a few samples of this study predate the infection). Cell type and time point are not known. The V call is TRBV7-9, the J call TRBJ2-3; no clear D. Specimen: PBMCs or a T cell subset sorted from them (not recorded which). CDR3 sequence: CASSFAPDGDTQYF. The CDR3 bases are TGTGCCAGCAGCTTTGCTCCAGATGGAGATACGCAGTATTTT.